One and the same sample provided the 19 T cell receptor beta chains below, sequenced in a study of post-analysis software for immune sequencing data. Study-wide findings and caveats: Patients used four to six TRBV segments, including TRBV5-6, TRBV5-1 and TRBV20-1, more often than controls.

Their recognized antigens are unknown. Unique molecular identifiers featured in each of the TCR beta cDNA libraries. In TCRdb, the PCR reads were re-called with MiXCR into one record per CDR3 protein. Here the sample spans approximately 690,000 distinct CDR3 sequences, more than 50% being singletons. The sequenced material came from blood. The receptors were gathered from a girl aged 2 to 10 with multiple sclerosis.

The CDR3 coding sequence is TGCAGCGTTGAAGTTGCTAGCGGGGGATACACAGATACGCAGTATTTT. Amino acids: CSVEVASGGYTDTQYF. The rearrangement uses TRBV29-1 and TRBJ2-3, with 10 bases matching TRBD2. V gave up 1 base and J gave up 2 bases; unmatched junction bases: 6. Per the germline V gene, CDR1 is SQVTM and CDR2 is ANQGSEA. This CDR3 is 16 amino acids long.

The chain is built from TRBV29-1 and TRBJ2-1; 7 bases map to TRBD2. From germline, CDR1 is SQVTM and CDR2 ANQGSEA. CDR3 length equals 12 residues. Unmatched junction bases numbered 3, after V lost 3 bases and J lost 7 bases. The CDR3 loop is CSVDGGGNEQFF. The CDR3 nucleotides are TGCAGCGTTGACGGCGGGGGTAATGAGCAGTTCTTC.

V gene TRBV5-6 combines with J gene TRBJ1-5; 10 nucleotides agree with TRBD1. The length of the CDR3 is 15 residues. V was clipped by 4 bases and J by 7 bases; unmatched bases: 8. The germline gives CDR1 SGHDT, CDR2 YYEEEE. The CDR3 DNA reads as TGTGCCAGCAGCCTTGGACAGGGGGGGGTACAGCCCCAGCATTTT. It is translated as CASSLGQGGVQPQHF.

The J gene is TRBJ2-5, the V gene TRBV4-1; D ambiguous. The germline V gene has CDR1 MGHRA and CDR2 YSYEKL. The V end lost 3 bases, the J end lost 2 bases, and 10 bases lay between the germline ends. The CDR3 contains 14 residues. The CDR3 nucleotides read TGCGCCAGCAGCCAGATAGGAGTTCAAGAGACCCAGTACTTC. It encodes CASSQIGVQETQYF.

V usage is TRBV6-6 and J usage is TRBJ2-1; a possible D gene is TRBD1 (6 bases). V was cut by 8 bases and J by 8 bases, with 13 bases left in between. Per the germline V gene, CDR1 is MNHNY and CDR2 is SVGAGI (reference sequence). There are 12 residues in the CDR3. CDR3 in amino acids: CASGDIWDEQFF. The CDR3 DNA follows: TGTGCCAGCGGGGACATCTGGGATGAGCAGTTCTTC.

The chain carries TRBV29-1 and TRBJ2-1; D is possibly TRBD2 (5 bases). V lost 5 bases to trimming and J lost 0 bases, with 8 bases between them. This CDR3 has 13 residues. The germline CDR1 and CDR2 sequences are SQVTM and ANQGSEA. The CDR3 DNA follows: TGCAGCGTTCCGGCGGGCTCCTACAATGAGCAGTTCTTC. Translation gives CSVPAGSYNEQFF.

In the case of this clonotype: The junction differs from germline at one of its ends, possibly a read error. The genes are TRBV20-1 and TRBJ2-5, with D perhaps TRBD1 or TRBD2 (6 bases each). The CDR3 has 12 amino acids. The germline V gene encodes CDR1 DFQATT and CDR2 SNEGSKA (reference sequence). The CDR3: CSAGEGGETQYF. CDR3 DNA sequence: TGCAGTGCTGGAGAGGGGGGAGAGACCCAGTACTTC.

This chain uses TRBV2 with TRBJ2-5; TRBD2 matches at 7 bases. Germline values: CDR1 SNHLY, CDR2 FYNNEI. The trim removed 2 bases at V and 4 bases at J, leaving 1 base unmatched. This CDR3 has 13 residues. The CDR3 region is CASSEPSGETQYF. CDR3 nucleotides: TGTGCCAGCAGTGAACCTAGCGGAGAGACCCAGTACTTC. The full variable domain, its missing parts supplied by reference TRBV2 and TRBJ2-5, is EPEVTQTPSHQVTQMGQEVILRCVPISNHLYFYWYRQILGQKVEFLVSFYNNEISEKSEIFDDQFSVERPDGSNFTLKIRSTKLEDSAMYFCASSEPSGETQYFGPGTRLLVL.

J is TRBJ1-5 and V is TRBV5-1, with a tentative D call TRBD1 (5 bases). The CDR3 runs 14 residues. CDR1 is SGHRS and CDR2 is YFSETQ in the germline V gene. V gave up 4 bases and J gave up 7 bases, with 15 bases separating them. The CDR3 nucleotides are TGCGCCAGCAGCCAGGAGGGGAAAGGACAGCCCCAGCATTTT. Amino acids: CASSQEGKGQPQHF.

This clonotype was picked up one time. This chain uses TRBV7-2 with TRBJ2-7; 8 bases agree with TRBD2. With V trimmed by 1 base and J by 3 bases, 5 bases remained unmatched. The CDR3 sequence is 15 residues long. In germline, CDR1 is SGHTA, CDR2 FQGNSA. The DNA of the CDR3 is TGTGCCAGCAGCTTAGACCCTAGCGGGTACTACGAGCAGTACTTC. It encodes CASSLDPSGYYEQYF.

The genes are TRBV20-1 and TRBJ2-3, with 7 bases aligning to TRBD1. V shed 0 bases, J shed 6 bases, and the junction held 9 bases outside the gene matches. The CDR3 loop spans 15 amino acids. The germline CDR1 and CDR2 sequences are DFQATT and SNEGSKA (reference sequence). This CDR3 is CSARDHRGAGDTQYF. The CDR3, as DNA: TGCAGTGCTAGAGATCACAGGGGCGCAGGGGATACGCAGTATTTT.

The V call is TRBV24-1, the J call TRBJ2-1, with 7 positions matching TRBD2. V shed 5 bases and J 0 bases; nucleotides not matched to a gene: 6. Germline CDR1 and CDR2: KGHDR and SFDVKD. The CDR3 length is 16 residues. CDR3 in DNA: TGTGCCACCAGTGCCGCGGGAGTAGGCTCCTACAATGAGCAGTTCTTC. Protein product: CATSAAGVGSYNEQFF.

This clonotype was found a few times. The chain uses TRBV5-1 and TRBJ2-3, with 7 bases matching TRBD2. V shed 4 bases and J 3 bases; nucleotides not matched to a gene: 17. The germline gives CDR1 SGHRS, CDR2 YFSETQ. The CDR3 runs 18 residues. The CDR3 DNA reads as TGCGCCAGCAGCCCCGGGCCCCGGGGGGTACAGCTGACAGATACGCAGTATTTT. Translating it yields CASSPGPRGVQLTDTQYF.

DNA of the CDR3: TGCAGTGCAGGGACTAGCGGGAGCACAGATACGCAGTATTTT. Its protein is CSAGTSGSTDTQYF. The V call is TRBV20-1, the J call TRBJ2-3; 12 bases are a match to TRBD2. The germline gives CDR1 DFQATT, CDR2 SNEGSKA (reference sequence). This CDR3 is built from 14 residues. Trimming at V came to 6 bases and at J to 0 bases, leaving 1 base not matched to a gene.

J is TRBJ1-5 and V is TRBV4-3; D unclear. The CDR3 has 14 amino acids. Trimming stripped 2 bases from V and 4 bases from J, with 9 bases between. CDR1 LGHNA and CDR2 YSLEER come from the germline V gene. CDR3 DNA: TGCGCCAGCAGCCAAAACGGGTATAATCAGCCCCAGCATTTT. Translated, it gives CASSQNGYNQPQHF.

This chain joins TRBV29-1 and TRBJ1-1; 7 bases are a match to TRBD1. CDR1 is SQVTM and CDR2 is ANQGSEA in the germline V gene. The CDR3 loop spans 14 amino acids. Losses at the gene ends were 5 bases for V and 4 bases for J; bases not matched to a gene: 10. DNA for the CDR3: TGCAGCGTTTCGATCCAGGGGGAGAGCACTGAAGCTTTCTTT. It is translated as CSVSIQGESTEAFF.

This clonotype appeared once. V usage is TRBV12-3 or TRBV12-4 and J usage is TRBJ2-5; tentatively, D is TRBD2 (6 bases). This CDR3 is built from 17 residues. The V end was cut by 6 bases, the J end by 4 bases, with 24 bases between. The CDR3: CASRVSIGRGVGETQYF. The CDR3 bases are TGTGCCAGCAGAGTTTCGATCGGACGCGGGGTTGGAGAGACCCAGTACTTC.

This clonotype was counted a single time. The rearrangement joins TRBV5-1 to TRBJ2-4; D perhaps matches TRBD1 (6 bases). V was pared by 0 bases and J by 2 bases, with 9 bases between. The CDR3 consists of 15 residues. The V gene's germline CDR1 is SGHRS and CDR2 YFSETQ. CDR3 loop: CASSLEGVTKNIQYF. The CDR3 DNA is TGCGCCAGCAGCTTGGAGGGGGTGACCAAAAACATTCAGTACTTC.

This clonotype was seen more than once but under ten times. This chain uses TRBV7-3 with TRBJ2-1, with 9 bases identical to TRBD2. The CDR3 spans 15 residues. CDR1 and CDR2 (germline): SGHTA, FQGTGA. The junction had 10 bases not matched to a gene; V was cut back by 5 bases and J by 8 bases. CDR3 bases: TGTGCCAGCAGCCCGACGGGACTAGCTCTCGATGAGCAGTTCTTC. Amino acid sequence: CASSPTGLALDEQFF.